The clone carrying this TCR beta chain showed up just a few times. The target antigen is unknown. The CDR3 contains 16 residues. Expressed TCRB transcripts were sequenced, since all the RNA that had been isolated was reverse transcribed. The assay was immunoSEQ multiplex PCR, and TCRdb's table has in-frame clones only and misses some. Of around 140,000 clones listed, roughly 10% were seen once; the top ten hold approximately 0.65%. This specimen belongs to a study of beta chain features in type 1 diabetes. Overall study results and limits: Although PCR might favor shorter templates, it would do so equally in patients and controls.

What was sequenced was central memory CD4+ T cells from blood. This clonotype originated in a woman aged 40 to 55 in good health. The V call is TRBV1, the J call TRBJ2-5; TRBD1 is the table's D call, not checked against the DNA. TRBV1 has pseudogene status. The CDR3 DNA reads as TGCACCAGCAGCCCGCACAGGGGGCGGCCACAAGAGACCCAGTACTTC. Its protein product is CTSSPHRGRPQETQYF.